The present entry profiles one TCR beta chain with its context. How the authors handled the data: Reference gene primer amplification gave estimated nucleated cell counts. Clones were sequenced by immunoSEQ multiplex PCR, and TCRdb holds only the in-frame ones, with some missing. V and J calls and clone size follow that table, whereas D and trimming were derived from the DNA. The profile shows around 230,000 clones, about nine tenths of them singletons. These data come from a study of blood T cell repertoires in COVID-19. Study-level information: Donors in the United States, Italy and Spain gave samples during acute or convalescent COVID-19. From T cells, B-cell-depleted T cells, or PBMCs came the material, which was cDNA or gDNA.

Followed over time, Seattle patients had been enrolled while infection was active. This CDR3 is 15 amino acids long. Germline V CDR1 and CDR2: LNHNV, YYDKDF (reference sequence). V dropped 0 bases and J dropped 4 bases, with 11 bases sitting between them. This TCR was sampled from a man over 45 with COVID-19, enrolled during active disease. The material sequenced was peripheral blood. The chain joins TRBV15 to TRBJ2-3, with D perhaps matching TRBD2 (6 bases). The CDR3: CATSRDRGGADTQYF. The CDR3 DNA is TGTGCCACCAGCAGAGATAGAGGAGGGGCAGATACGCAGTATTTT.